What follows are 2 T cell receptor beta chains derived from one specimen sequenced in a study of blood T cell repertoires in COVID-19. Sequencing used immunoSEQ multiplex PCR; TCRdb keeps in-frame clones, though not all of them. The repertoire holds roughly 160,000 clones, 60% to 85% seen once, with approximately 7.7% in the top ten. The sample was peripheral blood. The receptors shown here come from a woman aged 55-69 years with COVID-19, enrolled during active disease.

V is TRBV10-1 and J is TRBJ2-3; tentative D call: TRBD1 (5 bases). Trimming stripped 4 bases from V and 2 bases from J, with 13 bases between. Per germline, CDR1 WNHNN and CDR2 SYGVQD (reference sequence). CDR3 size: 15 residues. CDR3 sequence reads: CASSVTTVHTDTQYF. CDR3 coding DNA: TGCGCCAGCAGTGTTACGACAGTCCACACAGATACGCAGTATTTT.

The V gene is TRBV7-6, the J gene TRBJ2-5; 7 nucleotides align to TRBD1. The CDR3 totals 16 residues. The germline gives CDR1 SGHVS, CDR2 FNYEAQ. Trimming cost V 1 base and J 1 base; bases outside gene matches: 6. CDR3 in amino acids: CASSLGAGTAQETQYF. CDR3 bases: TGTGCCAGCAGCTTAGGGGCCGGGACAGCCCAAGAGACCCAGTACTTC.